Given below is one T cell receptor (beta chain) in context. Other DNA sequences of this sample code for an identical CDR3. These data come from a study of shared clonotypes between healthy human individuals. Germline CDR1 is LNHDA and CDR2 is SQIVND (reference sequence). Losses at the gene ends were 4 bases for V and 1 base for J; bases not matched to a gene: 5. The CDR3 covers 16 residues. The test was conducted at deep level. The repertoire was sequenced with immunoSEQ multiplex PCR; TCRdb's copy has only in-frame clones and lacks some. The sample contains about 2.3 million clones, 85% to 95% of which appear only once.

The TCR comes from a man younger than 35 in good health. Some clones in this sample may be carry-over from other donors' samples. The chain joins TRBV19 to TRBJ2-5, with 11 bases matching TRBD2. The sample comprised naive CD4+ T cells from PBMCs. The subset denotes: CD45RA+ positively selected. Here the CDR3 reads CASSKTGTSGQETQYF. DNA of the CDR3: TGTGCCAGTAGTAAAACCGGGACTAGCGGCCAAGAGACCCAGTACTTC.